The 7 T cell receptor beta chains listed next were all sequenced from one sample in a study of cytomegalovirus exposure and HLA in healthy donors. 60 Vbeta and 13 Jbeta primers were used in PCR. Sequenced by immunoSEQ multiplex PCR; TCRdb stores in-frame clones only, minus some. This sample has 100,000 or so clones, with roughly 71% found just once. Material: PBMCs. These receptors came from a man aged 50 or older in good health and CMV-seronegative.

This clone was counted only a few times. The rearrangement joins TRBV28 to TRBJ1-6; perhaps TRBD1 as D (5 bases). CDR3 length: 12 residues. V lost 8 bases and J 8 bases, leaving 10 bases between the germline ends. Germline CDR1 MDHEN, CDR2 SYDVKM. CDR3 nucleotide sequence: TGTGCCAGCGGAACAGGTTATTCACCCCTCCACTTT. Protein: CASGTGYSPLHF.

This clone has just one count. V and J are TRBV28 and TRBJ2-2, with D uncertain. The CDR3 loop spans 16 amino acids. Germline V gives CDR1 MDHEN, CDR2 SYDVKM. The V end lost 3 bases, the J end lost 0 bases, and 11 bases lay between the germline ends. DNA for the CDR3: TGTGCCAGCAGTTTTTTTCCGTTCGCGAACACCGGGGAGCTGTTTTTT. Amino acids: CASSFFPFANTGELFF.

The CDR3 DNA follows: TGCAGCGTTGAAATTAGCGGGGGCGCAGATACGCAGTATTTT. Translating it yields CSVEISGGADTQYF. The rearrangement joins TRBV29-1 to TRBJ2-3; 9 bases align to TRBD2. CDR1 is SQVTM, CDR2 ANQGSEA, per germline. The CDR3 totals 14 residues. V shed 2 bases, J shed 4 bases, and the junction held 4 bases outside the gene matches.

This clone was picked up a small number of times. The chain uses TRBV6-1 and TRBJ2-3; D remains ambiguous. In germline, CDR1 is MNHNS, CDR2 SASEGT. The V end lost 2 bases, the J end lost 5 bases, and 14 bases lay between the germline ends. The CDR3 contains 15 residues. CDR3 in amino acids: CASSERSGVKDTQYF. The DNA for the CDR3 is TGTGCCAGCAGTGAACGGAGTGGAGTGAAAGATACGCAGTATTTT.

This chain links TRBV5-1 with TRBJ1-6, with 10 bases aligning to TRBD1. The J segment lost 10 bases and the V segment lost 3 bases, leaving 7 bases of the junction unmatched. CDR1 is SGHRS and CDR2 is YFSETQ in the germline V gene. This CDR3 has 15 residues. This CDR3 is CASSWGQGRASPLHF. The CDR3 DNA follows: TGCGCCAGCAGCTGGGGACAGGGGCGAGCATCACCCCTCCACTTT.

This chain links TRBV11-1 with TRBJ2-3, with 8 positions matching TRBD2. The germline V gene encodes CDR1 SGHAT and CDR2 FQDESV (reference sequence). The CDR3 sequence is 15 residues long. With V trimmed by 5 bases and J by 5 bases, 9 bases remained unmatched. CDR3 in amino acids: CASSASGRSIDTQYF. In DNA form, the CDR3 reads TGTGCCAGCAGCGCCAGCGGGAGAAGTATAGATACGCAGTATTTT.

Written as DNA, the CDR3 is TGTGCCAGCTCCTGGGAGAGCTCTGGAAACACCATATATTTT. This gives the protein CASSWESSGNTIYF. V usage is TRBV6-1 and J usage is TRBJ1-3; D is uncertain. The germline gives CDR1 MNHNS, CDR2 SASEGT. There are 14 residues in the CDR3. Trimming pared 8 bases from V and 0 bases from J, leaving 11 bases between.